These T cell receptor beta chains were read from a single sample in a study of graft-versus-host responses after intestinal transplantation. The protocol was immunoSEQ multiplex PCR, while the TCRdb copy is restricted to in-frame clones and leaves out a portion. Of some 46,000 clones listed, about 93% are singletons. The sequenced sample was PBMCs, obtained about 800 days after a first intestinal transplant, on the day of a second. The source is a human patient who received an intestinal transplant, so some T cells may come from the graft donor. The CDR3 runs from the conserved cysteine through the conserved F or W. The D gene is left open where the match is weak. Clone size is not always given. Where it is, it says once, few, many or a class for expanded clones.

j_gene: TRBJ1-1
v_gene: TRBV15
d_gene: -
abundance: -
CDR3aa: CATSAGQQGTEAFF
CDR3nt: TGTGCCACCAGCGCAGGACAGCAGGGCACTGAAGCTTTCTTT

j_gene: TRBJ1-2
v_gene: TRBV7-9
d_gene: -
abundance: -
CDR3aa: CASSPWDTTRGYTF
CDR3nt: TGTGCCAGCAGCCCATGGGACACCACTCGTGGCTACACCTTC

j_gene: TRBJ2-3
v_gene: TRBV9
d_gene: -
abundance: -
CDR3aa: CASSVGASSTDTQYF
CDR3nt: TGTGCCAGCAGCGTGGGGGCTTCTAGCACAGATACGCAGTATTTT

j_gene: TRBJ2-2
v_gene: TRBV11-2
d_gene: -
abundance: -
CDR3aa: CASSRSGNTGELFF
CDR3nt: TGTGCCAGCTCCCGTAGCGGAAACACCGGGGAGCTGTTTTTT

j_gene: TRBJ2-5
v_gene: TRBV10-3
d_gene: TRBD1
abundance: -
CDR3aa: CAISAGGETQYF
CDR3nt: TGTGCCATCAGTGCAGGGGGAGAGACCCAGTACTTC

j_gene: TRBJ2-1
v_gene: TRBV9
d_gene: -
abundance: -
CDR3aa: CASSVGTANEQFF
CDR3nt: TGTGCCAGCAGCGTGGGGACTGCCAATGAGCAGTTCTTC

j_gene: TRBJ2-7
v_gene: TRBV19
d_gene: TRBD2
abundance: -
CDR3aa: CASSSGSGSYEQYF
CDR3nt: TGTGCCAGTTCCTCGGGGAGCGGGAGTTACGAGCAGTACTTC

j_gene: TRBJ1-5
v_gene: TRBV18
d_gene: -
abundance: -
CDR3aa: CASSRGEDQPQHF
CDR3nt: TGTGCCAGCTCACGGGGGGAGGATCAGCCCCAGCATTTT

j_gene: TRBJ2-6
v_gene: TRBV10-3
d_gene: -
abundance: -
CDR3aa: CAISDGPSGANVLTF
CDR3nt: TGTGCCATCAGTGACGGCCCCTCTGGGGCCAACGTCCTGACTTTC

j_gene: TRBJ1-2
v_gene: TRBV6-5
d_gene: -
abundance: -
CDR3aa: CASSYSGGAGYGYTF
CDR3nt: TGTGCCAGCAGTTACTCAGGGGGGGCAGGCTATGGCTACACCTTC

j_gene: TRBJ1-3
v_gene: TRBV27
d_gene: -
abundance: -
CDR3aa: CASRTSGGNTIYF
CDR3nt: TGTGCCTCCCGGACTTCGGGTGGAAACACCATATATTTT

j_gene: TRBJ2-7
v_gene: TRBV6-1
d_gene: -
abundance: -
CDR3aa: CAGKDRGGYEQYF
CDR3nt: TGTGCCGGCAAAGACAGGGGAGGGTACGAGCAGTACTTC

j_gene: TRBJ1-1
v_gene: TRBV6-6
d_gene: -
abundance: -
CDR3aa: CAGSSPRWTEAFF
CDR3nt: TGTGCCGGCAGTTCCCCCCGCTGGACTGAAGCTTTCTTT

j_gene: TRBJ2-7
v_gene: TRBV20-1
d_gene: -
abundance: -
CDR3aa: CSARLRYEQYF
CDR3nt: TGCAGTGCCCGACTGCGCTACGAGCAGTACTTC

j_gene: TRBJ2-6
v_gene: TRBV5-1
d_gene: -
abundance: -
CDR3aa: CASSLAPGSGANVPTF
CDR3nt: TGCGCCAGCAGCTTGGCGCCGGGCTCTGGGGCCAACGTCCCGACTTTC

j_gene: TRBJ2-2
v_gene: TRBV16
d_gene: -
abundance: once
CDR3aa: CASSPANTGELFF
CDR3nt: TGTGCCAGCAGCCCAGCGAACACCGGGGAGCTGTTTTTT

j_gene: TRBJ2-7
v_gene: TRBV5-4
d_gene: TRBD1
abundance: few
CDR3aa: CASSGTGGYEQYF
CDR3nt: TGTGCCAGCAGCGGGACAGGGGGGTACGAGCAGTACTTC

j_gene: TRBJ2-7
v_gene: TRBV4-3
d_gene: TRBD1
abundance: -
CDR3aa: CASSPSGTGKYEQYF
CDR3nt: TGCGCCAGCAGCCCCTCCGGGACAGGGAAGTACGAGCAGTACTTC

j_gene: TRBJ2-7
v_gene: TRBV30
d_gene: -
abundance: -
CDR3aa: CAWRFSWNEQYF
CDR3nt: TGTGCCTGGCGGTTTTCTTGGAACGAGCAGTACTTC

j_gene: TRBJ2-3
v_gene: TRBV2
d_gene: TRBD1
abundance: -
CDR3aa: CASRRTGGTDTQYF
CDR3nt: TGTGCCAGCAGGCGTACAGGGGGGACAGATACGCAGTATTTT

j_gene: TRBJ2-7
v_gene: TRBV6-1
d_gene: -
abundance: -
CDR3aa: CASSEWAGTYEQYF
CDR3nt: TGTGCCAGCAGTGAGTGGGCGGGGACCTACGAGCAGTACTTC

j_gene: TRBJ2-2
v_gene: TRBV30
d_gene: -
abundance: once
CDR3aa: CAWSTSEAGELFF
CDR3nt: TGTGCCTGGAGTACCTCAGAAGCCGGGGAGCTGTTTTTT

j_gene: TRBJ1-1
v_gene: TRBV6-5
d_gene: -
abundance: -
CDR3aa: CASSEGWTEAFF
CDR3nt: TGTGCCAGCAGTGAAGGGTGGACTGAAGCTTTCTTT

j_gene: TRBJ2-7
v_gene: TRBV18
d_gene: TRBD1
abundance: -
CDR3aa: CASSGQGAYEQYF
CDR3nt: TGTGCCAGCTCCGGACAGGGGGCATACGAGCAGTACTTC

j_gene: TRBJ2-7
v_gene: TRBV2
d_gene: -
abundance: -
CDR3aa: CASFETRGGSYEQYF
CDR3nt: TGTGCCAGCTTCGAAACTCGGGGCGGCTCCTACGAGCAGTACTTC

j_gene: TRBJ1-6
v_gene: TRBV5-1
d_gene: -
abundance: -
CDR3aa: CASSLEEDSPLHF
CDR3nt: TGCGCCAGCAGCTTGGAGGAGGATTCACCCCTCCACTTT

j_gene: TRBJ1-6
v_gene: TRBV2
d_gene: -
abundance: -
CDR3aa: CASSEMAPLNSPLHF
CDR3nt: TGTGCCAGCAGTGAGATGGCCCCGTTAAATTCACCCCTCCACTTT

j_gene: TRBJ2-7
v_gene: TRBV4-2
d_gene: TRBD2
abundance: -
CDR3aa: CASSQDLFSGSHHYEQYF
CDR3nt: TGTGCCAGCAGCCAAGATCTTTTTAGCGGGAGTCACCACTACGAGCAGTACTTC

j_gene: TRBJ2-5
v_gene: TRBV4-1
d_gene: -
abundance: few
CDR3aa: CTSSQARVETQYF
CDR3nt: TGCACCAGCAGCCAAGCCCGAGTTGAGACCCAGTACTTC

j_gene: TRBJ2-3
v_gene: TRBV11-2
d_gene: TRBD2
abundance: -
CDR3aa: CASSLGLALGSTDTQYF
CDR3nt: TGTGCCAGCAGCTTAGGACTAGCGCTGGGGAGCACAGATACGCAGTATTTT

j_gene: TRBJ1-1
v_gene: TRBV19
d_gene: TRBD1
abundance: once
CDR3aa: CASSTGRTGLGGTEAFF
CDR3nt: TGTGCCAGTAGTACCGGACGGACAGGGTTGGGGGGCACTGAAGCTTTCTTT

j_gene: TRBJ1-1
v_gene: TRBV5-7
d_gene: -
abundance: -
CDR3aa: CASSRMCQRNTEAFF
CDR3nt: TGTGCCAGCAGCCGAATGTGCCAAAGGAACACTGAAGCTTTCTTT

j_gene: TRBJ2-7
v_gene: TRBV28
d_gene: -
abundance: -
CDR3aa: CASSFGIGGYEQYF
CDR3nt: TGTGCCAGCAGTTTCGGGATCGGTGGGTACGAGCAGTACTTC

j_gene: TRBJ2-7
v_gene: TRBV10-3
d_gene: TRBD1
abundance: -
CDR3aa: CATGRTGTSYEQYF
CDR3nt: TGTGCCACCGGCAGGACAGGCACCTCCTACGAGCAGTACTTC

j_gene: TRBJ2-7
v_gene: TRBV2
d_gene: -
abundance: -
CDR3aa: CASRTDLHEQYF
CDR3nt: TGTGCCAGCAGGACAGACTTGCACGAGCAGTACTTC

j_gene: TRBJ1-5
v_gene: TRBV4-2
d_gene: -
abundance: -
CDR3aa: CASSQDSLLNSNQPQHF
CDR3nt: TGTGCCAGCAGCCAAGATTCGCTTCTTAATAGCAATCAGCCCCAGCATTTT

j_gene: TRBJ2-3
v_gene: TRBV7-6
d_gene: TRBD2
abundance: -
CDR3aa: CASSLLQTSGRVGRDTDTQYF
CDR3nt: TGTGCCAGCAGCTTACTGCAGACTAGCGGGAGGGTCGGTAGGGACACAGATACGCAGTATTTT

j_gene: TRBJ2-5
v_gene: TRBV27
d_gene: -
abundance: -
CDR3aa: CASSFSGPGGETQYF
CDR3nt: -

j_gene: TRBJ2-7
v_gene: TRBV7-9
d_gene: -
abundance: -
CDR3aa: CASSLGLQNEQYF
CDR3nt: TGTGCCAGCAGCTTAGGCCTTCAAAACGAGCAGTACTTC

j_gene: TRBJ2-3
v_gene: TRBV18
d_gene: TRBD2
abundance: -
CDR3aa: CASSLLARSTDTQYF
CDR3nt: TGTGCCAGCTCACTACTAGCGAGATCCACAGATACGCAGTATTTT

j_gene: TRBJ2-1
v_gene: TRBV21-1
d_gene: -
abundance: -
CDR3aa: CASSPGGGGPGNEQFF
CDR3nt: TGTGCCAGCAGCCCGGGGGGCGGGGGCCCAGGCAATGAGCAGTTCTTC

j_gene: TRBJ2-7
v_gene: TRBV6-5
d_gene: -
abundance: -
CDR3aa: CASSYGVAAPHEQYF
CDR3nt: TGTGCCAGCAGTTACGGGGTAGCGGCCCCCCACGAGCAGTACTTC

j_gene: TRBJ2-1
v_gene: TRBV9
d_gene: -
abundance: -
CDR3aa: CAGTFGADSYNEQFF
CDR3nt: TGTGCCGGCACCTTCGGGGCAGACTCCTACAATGAGCAGTTCTTC

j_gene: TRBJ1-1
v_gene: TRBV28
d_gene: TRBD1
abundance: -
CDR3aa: CASRYPGTGNTEAFF
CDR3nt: TGTGCCAGCAGATATCCTGGGACAGGGAACACTGAAGCTTTCTTT

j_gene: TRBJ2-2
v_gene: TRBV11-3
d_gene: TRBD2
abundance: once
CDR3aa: CASQTSGANTGELFF
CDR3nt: TGTGCCAGTCAGACTAGCGGGGCAAACACCGGGGAGCTGTTTTTT